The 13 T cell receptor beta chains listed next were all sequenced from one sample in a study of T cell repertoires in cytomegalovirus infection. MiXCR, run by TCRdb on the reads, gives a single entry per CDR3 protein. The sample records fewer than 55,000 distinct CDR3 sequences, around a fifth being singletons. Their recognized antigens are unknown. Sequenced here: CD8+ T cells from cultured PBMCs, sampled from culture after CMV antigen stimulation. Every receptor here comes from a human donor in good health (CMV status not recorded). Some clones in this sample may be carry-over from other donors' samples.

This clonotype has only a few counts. Written as DNA, the CDR3 is TGTGCCAGCTTAATTTTTGGAGATACGCAGTATTTT. Translating gives CASLIFGDTQYF. This chain uses TRBV6-8 with TRBJ2-3; unclear D gene. The CDR3 has 12 residues. Germline V gene lookup returns CDR1 MNHGY and CDR2 SAAAGT. V was trimmed by 8 bases and J by 5 bases, leaving 11 bases between them.

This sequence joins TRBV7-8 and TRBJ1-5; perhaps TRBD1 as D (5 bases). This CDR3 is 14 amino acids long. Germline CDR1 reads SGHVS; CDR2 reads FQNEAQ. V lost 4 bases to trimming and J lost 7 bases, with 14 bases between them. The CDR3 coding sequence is TGTGCCAGCAGCTCGGGACCTAGAGGCCAGCCCCAGCATTTT. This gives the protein CASSSGPRGQPQHF.

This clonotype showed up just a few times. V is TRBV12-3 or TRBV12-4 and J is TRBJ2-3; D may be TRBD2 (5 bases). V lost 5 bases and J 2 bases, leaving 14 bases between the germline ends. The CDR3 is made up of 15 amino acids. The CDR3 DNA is TGTGCCAGCAGTCAAAGAGGACTGCTCACAGATACGCAGTATTTT. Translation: CASSQRGLLTDTQYF.

The CDR3 DNA reads as TGTGCCACCAGCACTTTCAGGGGGGCGGCTAATGAAAAACTGTTTTTT. Protein sequence: CATSTFRGAANEKLFF. The chain uses TRBV15 and TRBJ1-4, with 7 bases matching TRBD1. CDR1 is LNHNV, CDR2 YYDKDF, per germline (reference sequence). The length of the CDR3 is 16 residues. V trimming: 4 bases; J trimming: 3 bases; junction bases outside the gene matches: 8.

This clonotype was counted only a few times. CDR3: CASSGGLAGPEQYF. The DNA of the CDR3 is TGTGCCAGCTCTGGCGGACTAGCGGGGCCCGAGCAGTACTTC. V usage is TRBV7-9 and J usage is TRBJ2-7; 12 nucleotides match TRBD2. Losses at the gene ends were 8 bases for V and 6 bases for J; bases not matched to a gene: 8. The CDR3 extends over 14 amino acids. The V gene's germline CDR1 is SEHNR and CDR2 FQNEAQ (reference sequence). Based on the CDR3 plus reference TRBV7-9 and TRBJ2-7, the full variable domain is DTGVSQNPRHKITKRGQNVTFRCDPISEHNRLYWYRQTLGQGPEFLTYFQNEAQLEKSRLLSDRFSAERPKGSFSTLEIQRTEQGDSAMYLCASSGGLAGPEQYFGPGTRLTVT.

The CDR3 region is CASSQGGQPQHF. CDR3 DNA: TGTGCCAGCAGCCAGGGGGGCCAGCCCCAGCATTTT. V is TRBV14 and J is TRBJ1-5; the D gene is possibly TRBD1 (6 bases). Germline loops: CDR1 SGHDN, CDR2 FVKESK. The V and J ends lost 3 bases and 7 bases respectively, with 7 bases between them. This CDR3 has 12 residues.

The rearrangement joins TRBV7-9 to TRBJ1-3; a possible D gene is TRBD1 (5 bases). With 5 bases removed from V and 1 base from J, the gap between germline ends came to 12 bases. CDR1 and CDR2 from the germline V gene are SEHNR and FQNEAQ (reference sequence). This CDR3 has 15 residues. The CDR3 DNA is TGTGCCAGCAGCGCCAGGACACCTTCTGGAAACACCATATATTTT. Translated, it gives CASSARTPSGNTIYF.

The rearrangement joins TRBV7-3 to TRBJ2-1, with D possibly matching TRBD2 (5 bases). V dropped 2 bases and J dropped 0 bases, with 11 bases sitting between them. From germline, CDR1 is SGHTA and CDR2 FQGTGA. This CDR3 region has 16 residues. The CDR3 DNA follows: TGTGCCAGCAGCTTAGGAGGCAGGAGCTCCTACAATGAGCAGTTCTTC. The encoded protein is CASSLGGRSSYNEQFF.

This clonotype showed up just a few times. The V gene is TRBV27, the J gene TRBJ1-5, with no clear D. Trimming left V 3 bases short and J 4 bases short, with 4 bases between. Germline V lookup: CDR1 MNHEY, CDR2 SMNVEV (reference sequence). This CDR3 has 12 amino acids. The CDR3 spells CASSFRNQPQHF. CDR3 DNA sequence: TGTGCCAGCAGTTTTAGGAATCAGCCCCAGCATTTT.

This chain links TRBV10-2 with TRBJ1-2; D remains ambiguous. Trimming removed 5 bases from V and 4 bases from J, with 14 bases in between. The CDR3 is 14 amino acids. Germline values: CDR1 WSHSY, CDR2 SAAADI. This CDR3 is CASSPPGDPYGYTF. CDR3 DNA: TGCGCCAGCAGTCCGCCTGGGGATCCCTATGGCTACACCTTC.

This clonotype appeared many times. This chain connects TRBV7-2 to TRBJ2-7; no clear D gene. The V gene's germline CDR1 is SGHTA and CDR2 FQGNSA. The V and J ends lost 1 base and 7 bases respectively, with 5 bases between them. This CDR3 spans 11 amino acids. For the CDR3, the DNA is TGTGCCAGCAGCTTAGGGGTTGAGCAGTACTTC. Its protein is CASSLGVEQYF.

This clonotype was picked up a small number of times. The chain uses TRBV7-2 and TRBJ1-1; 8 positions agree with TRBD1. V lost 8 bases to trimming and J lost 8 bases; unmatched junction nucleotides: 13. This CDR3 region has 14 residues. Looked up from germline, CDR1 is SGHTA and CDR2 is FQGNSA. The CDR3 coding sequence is TGTGCCAGCGGACAGGGTACGGAGACCATGGAAGCTTTCTTT. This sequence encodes CASGQGTETMEAFF.

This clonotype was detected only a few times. Here the CDR3 reads CASSLPSGGATEQYF. In DNA form, the CDR3 reads TGTGCCAGCAGCTTACCTAGCGGGGGTGCCACCGAGCAGTACTTC. The chain carries TRBV7-9 and TRBJ2-7, with 10 bases lining up with TRBD2. The CDR3 covers 15 residues. Per germline, CDR1 SEHNR and CDR2 FQNEAQ (reference sequence). V dropped 2 bases and J dropped 6; count of bases not matched to a gene: 7.